The 15 T cell receptor beta chains in this list originate from one sample, sequenced in a study of blood T cell repertoires in COVID-19. Data came from immunoSEQ multiplex PCR; TCRdb stores just in-frame clones and leaves some out. The sample yields 180,000 or so clones, roughly four fifths seen once. What was sequenced was peripheral blood. The receptor set was obtained from a man in his fifties who had recovered from COVID-19.

The rearrangement uses TRBV2 and TRBJ2-1, with D perhaps matching TRBD1 (5 bases). Between the trimmed V and J ends, which lost 11 bases and 0 bases, there was a span of 11 bases. Germline-derived CDR1 and CDR2 are SNHLY and FYNNEI. The CDR3 is 13 amino acids. The CDR3 here is CAWGPSSYNEQFF. The DNA of the CDR3 is TGTGCCTGGGGCCCCAGCTCCTACAATGAGCAGTTCTTC.

The rearrangement links TRBV15 to TRBJ2-1; 7 positions agree with TRBD2. Germline CDR1 reads LNHNV; CDR2 reads YYDKDF (reference sequence). The CDR3 totals 17 residues. The V gene end was trimmed by 0 bases and the J gene end by 4 bases; junction bases not matched to a gene: 9. In nucleotides, the CDR3 is TGTGCCACCAGCAGAGAGTACGCTAGCGGAAGGTACAATGAGCAGTTCTTC. This sequence encodes CATSREYASGRYNEQFF.

The rearrangement uses TRBV5-8 and TRBJ2-5, with a weak D call TRBD2 (6 bases). Germline loops: CDR1 SGHTS, CDR2 YDEGEE. With 5 bases removed from V and 7 bases from J, the gap between germline ends came to 15 bases. The CDR3 runs 13 residues. The CDR3 coding sequence is TGTGCCAGCAGGGTACTAGACGGGGGGACCCAGTACTTC. It specifies CASRVLDGGTQYF.

J is TRBJ2-3 and V is TRBV5-5; 10 bases are shared with TRBD2. The CDR3 contains 16 residues. V was clipped by 2 bases and J by 2 bases; unmatched bases: 5. The germline gives CDR1 SGHKS, CDR2 YYEKEE (reference sequence). Here the CDR3 reads CASSFLAGAVTDTQYF. The CDR3 DNA reads as TGTGCCAGCAGCTTTCTAGCGGGAGCTGTCACAGATACGCAGTATTTT. Combining the CDR3 with reference TRBV5-5 and TRBJ2-3 gives the whole variable domain DAGVTQSPTHLIKTRGQQVTLRCSPISGHKSVSWYQQVLGQGPQFIFQYYEKEERGRGNFPDRFSARQFPNYSSELNVNALLLGDSALYLCASSFLAGAVTDTQYFGPGTRLTVL.

The CDR3 DNA reads as TGCGCCAGCAGCTTCAAGGGACTAGCGGGCTATAGCACAGATACGCAGTATTTT. This sequence encodes CASSFKGLAGYSTDTQYF. This chain links TRBV5-1 with TRBJ2-3; 12 bases match TRBD2. This CDR3 has 18 residues. After removal of 2 bases from V and 0 bases from J, the junction contained 7 bases not matched to a gene. Germline-derived CDR1 and CDR2 are SGHRS and YFSETQ.

This sequence joins TRBV7-7 and TRBJ2-1; the match to TRBD2 covers 11 bases. The CDR3 loop spans 16 amino acids. Germline V gives CDR1 SSHAT, CDR2 FNYEAQ (reference sequence). J was trimmed by 7 bases and V by 3 bases; bases with no gene match: 8. CDR3 in amino acids: CASSFQLAGAGNEQFF. The CDR3 DNA is TGTGCCAGCAGCTTCCAACTAGCGGGAGCAGGGAATGAGCAGTTCTTC. The full variable domain, its missing parts supplied by reference TRBV7-7 and TRBJ2-1, is GAGVSQSPRYKVTKRGQDVTLRCDPISSHATLYWYQQALGQGPEFLTYFNYEAQPDKSGLPSDRFSAERPEGSISTLTIQRTEQRDSAMYRCASSFQLAGAGNEQFFGPGTRLTVL.

V usage is TRBV30 and J usage is TRBJ1-2; the match to TRBD1 covers 7 bases. The CDR3 is 16 residues long. The V and J ends lost 2 bases and 2 bases, in that order; junction bases with no gene match: 11. Germline CDR1 reads GTSNPN; CDR2 reads SVGIG (reference sequence). The CDR3 is CAWSHPFKGANYGYTF. CDR3 DNA sequence: TGTGCCTGGAGTCACCCGTTTAAGGGGGCGAACTATGGCTACACCTTC.

This chain joins TRBV30 and TRBJ2-3; possibly TRBD2 for D (6 bases). CDR3 length: 15 residues. Germline V gives CDR1 GTSNPN, CDR2 SVGIG (reference sequence). V lost 0 bases and J 8 bases, leaving 18 bases between the germline ends. The CDR3 reads CAWSVLRGVIPTQYF. As DNA, the CDR3 is TGTGCCTGGAGTGTACTTCGCGGGGTGATACCTACGCAGTATTTT.

This clone appeared a single time. This chain links TRBV7-3 with TRBJ2-5; possible D gene TRBD1, 6 bases. The V and J ends lost 2 bases and 4 bases respectively, with 14 bases between them. Germline V gene data show CDR1 as SGHTA and CDR2 as FQGTGA. The CDR3 runs to 15 residues. This CDR3 is CASSLYGTSGETQYF. In DNA form, the CDR3 reads TGTGCCAGCAGCTTATATGGGACATCCGGAGAGACCCAGTACTTC.

To note about this clone: The same CDR3 is also encoded by other DNA sequences in this sample. J is TRBJ1-3 and V is TRBV7-6, with D hard to call. Germline V gene sequence: CDR1 SGHVS, CDR2 FNYEAQ. V shed 5 bases and J shed 0 bases, with 8 bases lying between them. This CDR3 region has 14 residues. The chain's CDR3 is CASSLSYSGNTIYF. In nucleotides, the CDR3 is TGTGCCAGCAGCCTTAGCTACTCTGGAAACACCATATATTTT.

This rearrangement joins TRBV19 to TRBJ1-1, with no clear D. In germline, CDR1 is LNHDA, CDR2 SQIVND (reference sequence). The CDR3 extends over 13 amino acids. Trimming removed 5 bases from V and 3 bases from J, with 10 bases in between. For the CDR3, the DNA is TGTGCCAGTAGTCGGGTATCACACACTGAAGCTTTCTTT. It is translated as CASSRVSHTEAFF.

This clone is a singleton in its sample. This chain links TRBV7-2 with TRBJ2-5; 10 bases line up with TRBD2. This CDR3 region has 14 residues. Germline V CDR1 and CDR2: SGHTA, FQGNSA. The V gene end was trimmed by 8 bases and the J gene end by 5 bases; junction bases not matched to a gene: 8. As DNA, the CDR3 is TGTGCCAGCGCTAGCGGGAGCGATGGGGAGACCCAGTACTTC. It yields the protein CASASGSDGETQYF. The full variable domain, its missing parts supplied by reference TRBV7-2 and TRBJ2-5, is GAGVSQSPSNKVTEKGKDVELRCDPISGHTALYWYRQSLGQGLEFLIYFQGNSAPDKSGLPSDRFSAERTGGSVSTLTIQRTQQEDSAVYLCASASGSDGETQYFGPGTRLLVL.

The chain links TRBV11-2 to TRBJ2-1; TRBD2 aligns across 12 bases. CDR3 length equals 18 residues. V shed 2 bases, J shed 0 bases, and the junction held 5 bases outside the gene matches. Germline V gene sequence: CDR1 SGHAT, CDR2 FQNNGV. DNA of the CDR3: TGTGCCAGCAGCTTAATCACTAGCGGGAGGTTCTCCTACAATGAGCAGTTCTTC. It yields the protein CASSLITSGRFSYNEQFF.

The CDR3 DNA follows: TGTGCCAGCAGCCGACTAGCGGGAAAGGTGACCCAGTACTTC. It specifies CASSRLAGKVTQYF. V and J are TRBV7-9 and TRBJ2-5; TRBD2 aligns across 11 bases. Germline V gene sequence: CDR1 SEHNR, CDR2 FQNEAQ (reference sequence). Trimming removed 5 bases from V and 7 bases from J; junction bases left unmatched: 6. The CDR3 totals 14 residues.

The chain is built from TRBV6-6 and TRBJ2-1, with TRBD2 identical over 10 bases. Germline-derived CDR1 and CDR2 are MNHNY and SVGAGI (reference sequence). The CDR3 covers 17 residues. The ends lost 5 bases at V and 0 bases at J; junction bases unmatched: 7. The CDR3 region has the DNA TGTGCCAGCAGTCATACTCGGACTAGCGGCTCCTACAATGAGCAGTTCTTC. Translated, it gives CASSHTRTSGSYNEQFF.